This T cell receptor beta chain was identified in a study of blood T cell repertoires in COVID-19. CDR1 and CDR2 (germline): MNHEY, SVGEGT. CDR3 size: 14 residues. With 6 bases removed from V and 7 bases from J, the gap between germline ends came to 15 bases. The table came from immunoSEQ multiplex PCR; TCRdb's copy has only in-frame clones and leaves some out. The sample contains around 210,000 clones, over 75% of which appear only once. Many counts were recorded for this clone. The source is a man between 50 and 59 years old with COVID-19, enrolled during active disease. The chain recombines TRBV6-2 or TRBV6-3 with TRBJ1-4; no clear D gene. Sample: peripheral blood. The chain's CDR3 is CASSPRLGGEKLFF. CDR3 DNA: TGTGCCAGCAGCCCCCGCCTAGGCGGTGAAAAACTGTTTTTT.